The 22 T cell receptor beta chains below all came from one sample that was sequenced in a study of blood T cells in healthy people across ages. A J-beta primer mix and a sample-barcoded 5' primer were used in a second PCR of about 6 to 12 cycles. MiXCR, applied by TCRdb to the 5' RACE reads, yields one record per CDR3 protein. The profile shows 1.5 million to 2 million distinct CDR3 sequences, roughly 28% of them singletons. The specimen was blood. These receptors all stem from a woman aged 30 to 39 in good health.

In its sample, this clonotype was seen many times. V is TRBV2 and J is TRBJ2-1, with a tentative D call TRBD1 (6 bases). Trimming took off 6 bases at V and 9 bases at J, with 9 bases between the two ends. There are 11 residues in the CDR3. The germline V gene encodes CDR1 SNHLY and CDR2 FYNNEI. Here the CDR3 DNA reads TGTGCCAGCAGCGCCAGGGGTGAGCAGTTCTTC. Its translation: CASSARGEQFF.

This sequence joins TRBV29-1 and TRBJ1-1; D is uncertain. V was pared by 8 bases and J by 8 bases, with 15 bases between. There are 11 residues in the CDR3. Germline loops: CDR1 SQVTM, CDR2 ANQGSEA. DNA of the CDR3: TGCAGCCCCTACGACCAAGTCGAAGCTTTCTTT. It encodes CSPYDQVEAFF. The full variable domain, completed using reference TRBV29-1 and TRBJ1-1, is SAVISQKPSRDICQRGTSLTIQCQVDSQVTMMFWYRQQPGQSLTLIATANQGSEATYESGFVIDKFPISRPNLTFSTLTVSNMSPEDSSIYLCSPYDQVEAFFGQGTRLTVV.

This clonotype was found a few times. The rearrangement links TRBV2 to TRBJ2-3, with D unclear. This CDR3 has 15 residues. The V gene's germline CDR1 is SNHLY and CDR2 FYNNEI. Trimming cost V 2 bases and J 3 bases, with 12 bases left between them. Here the CDR3 DNA reads TGTGCCAGCAGTGAATCGGTTTGGGGAACAGATACGCAGTATTTT. Its protein is CASSESVWGTDTQYF.

As to this clonotype: Relative to the germline gene, one junction end is altered; a read error may explain this. The chain joins TRBV7-9 to TRBJ1-4, with D unclear. This CDR3 has 14 residues. From germline, CDR1 is SEHNR and CDR2 FQNEAQ (reference sequence). The CDR3 bases are TGTGCCAGCAGCCGGGTTGGTCGCACCGAAAAACGGTTTTTT. It codes for CASSRVGRTEKRFF.

This clonotype has a count of ten or more. This rearrangement joins TRBV7-6 to TRBJ2-5; D may be TRBD1 (6 bases). Trimming shortened V by 4 bases and J by 1 base, and 13 bases separated the two germline ends. Germline loops: CDR1 SGHVS, CDR2 FNYEAQ. The CDR3 totals 15 residues. CDR3 amino acids: CASSSYQGFQETQYF. The CDR3 region has the DNA TGTGCCAGCAGCTCTTACCAGGGGTTCCAAGAGACCCAGTACTTC.

The rearrangement joins TRBV6-6 to TRBJ1-1, with D unresolved. In germline, CDR1 is MNHNY, CDR2 SVGAGI (reference sequence). The CDR3 spans 14 residues. V lost 7 bases and J lost 0, with 12 bases in between. The CDR3 DNA reads TGTGCCAGCATAGCGAGATTACTGAACACTGAAGCTTTCTTT. This gives the protein CASIARLLNTEAFF.

Only one count was recorded for this clonotype. The chain uses TRBV27 and TRBJ2-1; no reliable D call. V lost 3 bases and J lost 0, with 9 bases in between. The V gene's germline CDR1 is MNHEY and CDR2 SMNVEV (reference sequence). This CDR3 contains 15 residues. CDR3 coding DNA: TGTGCCAGCAGTTTGTTGGCTCGCTCCTACAATGAGCAGTTCTTC. It translates to CASSLLARSYNEQFF.

V is TRBV15 and J is TRBJ2-5; 9 bases match TRBD2. CDR1 is LNHNV, CDR2 YYDKDF, per germline (reference sequence). J lost 5 bases, V lost 1 base, and 5 bases had no gene match. CDR3 length equals 15 residues. As DNA, the CDR3 is TGTGCCACCAGCAGAGGCGGGAGGGCCGGGGAGACCCAGTACTTC. It yields the protein CATSRGGRAGETQYF.

This clonotype was found many times. The chain employs TRBV10-3 and TRBJ1-5; TRBD1 aligns across 7 bases. The V segment lost 8 bases and the J segment 0 bases; nucleotides outside the gene matches: 4. Germline CDR1 and CDR2: ENHRY and SYGVKD. This CDR3 is 14 amino acids long. The DNA of the CDR3 is TGTGCCATCGGGGACAGCTATAGCAATCAGCCCCAGCATTTT. This codes for CAIGDSYSNQPQHF.

This clonotype has a handful of counts. J is TRBJ1-5 and V is TRBV6-1; D is ambiguous. The V gene lost 0 bases and the J gene lost 2 bases, with 11 bases spanning the gap. The germline V gene encodes CDR1 MNHNS and CDR2 SASEGT. The length of the CDR3 is 16 residues. The CDR3 nucleotides read TGTGCCAGCAGTGAAGCGGGTCTAATGGGCAATCAGCCCCAGCATTTT. Amino acids: CASSEAGLMGNQPQHF.

The J gene is TRBJ1-6, the V gene TRBV2; 8 bases line up with TRBD1. The CDR3 covers 16 residues. Germline values: CDR1 SNHLY, CDR2 FYNNEI. V dropped 5 bases and J dropped 10; count of bases not matched to a gene: 13. CDR3 protein: CASSRVPGTGDSPLHF. The CDR3 coding sequence is TGTGCCAGCAGTCGAGTGCCCGGGACAGGTGACTCACCCCTCCACTTT. The full variable domain, its missing parts supplied by reference TRBV2 and TRBJ1-6, is EPEVTQTPSHQVTQMGQEVILRCVPISNHLYFYWYRQILGQKVEFLVSFYNNEISEKSEIFDDQFSVERPDGSNFTLKIRSTKLEDSAMYFCASSRVPGTGDSPLHFGNGTRLTVT.

The genes are TRBV12-3 or TRBV12-4 and TRBJ1-1, with TRBD1 identical over 8 bases. Trimming took 6 bases from V and 4 from J; bases not matched to a gene: 13. CDR3 length: 16 residues. CDR3 protein: CASSNLQGAEGTEAFF. In DNA form, the CDR3 reads TGTGCCAGCAGCAACCTTCAGGGGGCTGAAGGCACTGAAGCTTTCTTT.

This clonotype appeared a few times. This chain joins TRBV6-2 or TRBV6-3 and TRBJ2-5; the D gene is possibly TRBD1 (5 bases). This CDR3 is 14 amino acids long. V lost 2 bases and J lost 2, with 9 bases in between. CDR1 is MNHEY and CDR2 is SVGEGT in the germline V gene. The CDR3 loop is CASSYRGWQETQYF. DNA of the CDR3: TGTGCCAGCAGTTACAGGGGTTGGCAAGAGACCCAGTACTTC.

The rearrangement joins TRBV4-2 to TRBJ1-5, with D possibly being TRBD1 (6 bases). CDR1 LGHNA and CDR2 YNFKEQ come from the germline V gene. The CDR3 runs 18 residues. Trimming stripped 1 base from V and 2 bases from J, with 18 bases between. CDR3 protein: CASSQVWDTRTGNQPQHF. The CDR3 bases are TGTGCCAGCAGCCAAGTGTGGGACACGCGAACCGGCAATCAGCCCCAGCATTTT.

The chain joins TRBV11-2 to TRBJ2-5; 12 bases are shared with TRBD2. The CDR3 length is 15 residues. V lost 8 bases and J lost 2; bases outside the gene matches: 6. CDR1 is SGHAT, CDR2 FQNNGV, per germline. CDR3 coding DNA: TGTGCCAGCGGGCTAGCGGGGGGGCGACAAGAGACCCAGTACTTC. Residues: CASGLAGGRQETQYF.

This clonotype turned up a few times. A much larger clone is a single base away; this may be a read error. J is TRBJ2-1 and V is TRBV29-1; 7 bases are a match to TRBD1. The J segment lost 13 bases and the V segment lost 4 bases, leaving 13 bases of the junction unmatched. The germline CDR1 and CDR2 sequences are SQVTM and ANQGSEA. The CDR3 contains 13 residues. Here the CDR3 reads CSVGQGGRETQFF. Written as DNA, the CDR3 is TGCAGCGTTGGACAGGGTGGTAGAGAGACCCAGTTCTTC.

This clonotype appeared many times. The V and J genes are TRBV10-3 and TRBJ2-1; D is uncertain. CDR3 size: 12 residues. Germline V lookup: CDR1 ENHRY, CDR2 SYGVKD. Trimming took 5 bases from V and 6 from J, leaving 8 bases between them. The CDR3 sequence: CAISSKGNEQFF. The CDR3 coding sequence is TGTGCCATCAGTTCAAAGGGCAATGAGCAGTTCTTC.

The genes are TRBV24-1 and TRBJ2-3, with 7 bases identical to TRBD1. Germline V CDR1 and CDR2: KGHDR, SFDVKD. The CDR3 has 16 residues. The junction had 12 bases not matched to a gene; V was cut back by 4 bases and J by 6 bases. The CDR3 spells CATSELKTGMGDTQYF. CDR3 coding DNA: TGTGCCACCAGTGAGCTGAAGACAGGGATGGGGGATACGCAGTATTTT.

At least ten counts were recorded for this clonotype. V gene TRBV7-9 combines with J gene TRBJ2-3, with D perhaps TRBD2 (5 bases). The CDR3 contains 15 residues. V lost 4 bases to trimming and J lost 5 bases, with 16 bases between them. From germline, CDR1 is SEHNR and CDR2 FQNEAQ (reference sequence). The CDR3 reads CASSSKAVSGDTQYF. DNA for the CDR3: TGTGCCAGCAGCTCTAAAGCGGTTTCTGGAGATACGCAGTATTTT.

The chain is built from TRBV4-1 and TRBJ1-2, with TRBD1 identical over 11 bases. The CDR3 is made up of 16 amino acids. J gave up 2 bases and V 2 bases, and 4 bases lay outside the gene matches. CDR1 and CDR2 from the germline V gene are MGHRA and YSYEKL. The CDR3 region is CASSQQGTGGNYGYTF. The CDR3 region has the DNA TGCGCCAGCAGCCAACAAGGGACAGGGGGGAACTATGGCTACACCTTC.

There are a few counts of this clonotype. The V call is TRBV12-3 or TRBV12-4, the J call TRBJ2-7; D remains unclear. V lost 3 bases to trimming and J lost 4 bases, with 7 bases between them. The CDR3 extends over 12 amino acids. CDR3 sequence: CASSFYQYEQYF. The CDR3 bases are TGTGCCAGCAGTTTCTACCAATACGAGCAGTACTTC.

This clonotype was detected only a few times. The CDR3 is CASSSVYSNSYLNYGYTF. In nucleotides, the CDR3 is TGTGCCAGCAGTTCTGTTTACTCGAACTCATACCTTAACTATGGCTACACCTTC. The chain uses TRBV28 and TRBJ1-2, with D uncertain. Germline V gene data show CDR1 as MDHEN and CDR2 as SYDVKM. The CDR3 is made up of 18 amino acids. V lost 4 bases, J lost 1 base, and 22 bases lay in between.